The rows below give T cell receptor beta chains drawn from one sample of a study of blood T cell repertoires in COVID-19. TCRdb keeps only in-frame clones here, not all; method: immunoSEQ multiplex PCR. The sample lists 100,000 to 150,000 clones, around four fifths occurring once. The sequenced material came from peripheral blood. These receptor sequences come from a man between 60 and 75 years old with acute or convalescent COVID-19. Both conserved end residues are part of each CDR3. The D gene is left open where the match is weak. Size tells how often a clone was seen (once, few, many) or the class of an expanded clone, and some rows leave it out.

size	V	D	J	DNA	CDR3
-	TRBV6-5	TRBD2	TRBJ2-3	TGTGCCAGCAAGGCGGGGGGCCGGCCAGATACGCAGTATTTT	CASKAGGRPDTQYF
-	TRBV5-6	TRBD1	TRBJ2-7	TGTGCCAGCAGCTTGTTTTCGACAGGGGGCGCGTACGAGCAGTACTTC	CASSLFSTGGAYEQYF
-	TRBV12-3/TRBV12-4	TRBD1	TRBJ1-4	TGTGCCAGCCTCGGGACAGATAATGAAAAACTGTTTTTT	CASLGTDNEKLFF
once	TRBV27	-	TRBJ1-3	TGTGCCAGCATTGGTCGGGGAGACACCATATATTTT	CASIGRGDTIYF
-	TRBV5-4	TRBD2	TRBJ2-7	TGTGCCAGCAGCCCGTGGACTAGCGGGGGGACCTACGAGCAGTACTTC	CASSPWTSGGTYEQYF
-	TRBV19	TRBD1	TRBJ1-5	TGTGCCAGTAGTATGCTGGGCCAGGGGGCGCGGATTCAGCCCCAGCATTTT	CASSMLGQGARIQPQHF
-	TRBV4-2	TRBD2	TRBJ2-1	TGTGCCAGCAGCCAAGAGCCCACTAGCGGGAATCGGGGCAATGAGCAGTTCTTC	CASSQEPTSGNRGNEQFF
-	TRBV25-1	TRBD1	TRBJ1-4	TGTGCCAGCCAGAAAGGCGGGACAGGGGATGAAAAACTGTTTTTT	CASQKGGTGDEKLFF
-	TRBV27	TRBD1	TRBJ2-7	TGTGCCAGCAGCCCCAGACAGGGGGCTACCTACGAGCAGTACTTC	CASSPRQGATYEQYF
-	TRBV5-1	-	TRBJ2-5	TGCGCCAGCAGCCCCTATAGAATAGTCGGGACCCAGTACTTC	CASSPYRIVGTQYF
-	TRBV27	TRBD1	TRBJ2-7	TGTGCCAGCAGCCCTAGACAGGGTGGGACCTACGAGCAGTACTTC	CASSPRQGGTYEQYF
-	TRBV6-1	-	TRBJ1-2	TGTGCCAGCAGCGAAGACACCTACTATGGCTACACCTTC	CASSEDTYYGYTF
-	TRBV29-1	-	TRBJ2-7	TGCAGCGTTCATGGAAGGAGCTCCTACGAGCAGTACTTC	CSVHGRSSYEQYF
-	TRBV19	TRBD1	TRBJ2-3	TGTGCCAGTAGTAGCAGGGGGCAGCAAGATACGCAGTATTTT	CASSSRGQQDTQYF
once	TRBV15	TRBD2	TRBJ2-3	TGTGCCACCAGCATCGACGCGAGCGGGGCCGTCACAGATACGCAGTATTTT	CATSIDASGAVTDTQYF
once	TRBV5-1	TRBD1	TRBJ2-3	TGCGCCAGCCGACTTGGGCAGGGGGCTACGTATTTT	CASRLGQGATYF
-	TRBV9	-	TRBJ2-6	TGTGCCAGCAGCGTAGCAGGGACTGGGGCCAACGTCCTGACTTTC	CASSVAGTGANVLTF
-	TRBV25-1	TRBD2	TRBJ2-1	TGTGCCAGCAGTGACGGGACTAGCGAAGTGGGTGAGCAGTTCTTC	CASSDGTSEVGEQFF
-	TRBV6-4	-	TRBJ2-7	TGTGCCAGCAGTGACTCGTCCTCCGAGCAGTACTTC	CASSDSSSEQYF
-	TRBV7-3	-	TRBJ1-6	TGTGCCAGCAGCTTAATTTCTCGTTCACCCCTCCACTTT	CASSLISRSPLHF
-	TRBV6-5	TRBD1	TRBJ1-2	TGTGCCAGCAGTTCCACCCCGAGACAGGGCCTCACCTTC	CASSSTPRQGLTF
once	TRBV10-1	-	TRBJ2-3	TGCGCCAGCAGTAAACTACGCACAGATACGCAGTATTTT	CASSKLRTDTQYF
-	TRBV27	-	TRBJ1-6	TGTGCCAGTTCACTCAGGGGCGTCTCCTATAATTCACCCCTCCACTTT	CASSLRGVSYNSPLHF
-	TRBV7-9	TRBD1	TRBJ1-2	TGTGCCAGCAGCGGGACAGGGGATGGCTACACCTTC	CASSGTGDGYTF
-	TRBV13	-	TRBJ2-1	TGTGCCAGCAGCAGACCCCGATCGGGCTACAATGAGCAGTTCTTC	CASSRPRSGYNEQFF
-	TRBV6-8	-	TRBJ1-5	TGTGCCAGCAGGGGAGGGGGGGCCGGCAATCAGCCCCAGCATTTT	CASRGGGAGNQPQHF
-	TRBV7-3	TRBD1	TRBJ1-1	TGTGCCAGCAGCCCAGACAGGGACTCTGAAGCTTTCTTT	CASSPDRDSEAFF
-	TRBV19	-	TRBJ2-2	TGTGCCAGTAGTATGGGCAGGGGGAACACCGGGGAGCTGTTTTTT	CASSMGRGNTGELFF
-	TRBV7-3	-	TRBJ1-2	TGTGCCAGCAGCCCCGGCAGCGGGGATGGCTACACCTTC	CASSPGSGDGYTF
-	TRBV7-8	TRBD2	TRBJ2-1	TGTGCCAGCAGCCGAGCGGGAGGAATACAGAATGAGCAGTTCTTC	CASSRAGGIQNEQFF
-	TRBV29-1	TRBD2	TRBJ2-3	TGCAGCGTGGGACTAGCGGGAGGTGAGGCTACGCAGTATTTT	CSVGLAGGEATQYF
-	TRBV9	-	TRBJ1-6	TGTGCCAGCAGCTCCGCCGAACAATCCAGTTCACCCCTCCACTTT	CASSSAEQSSSPLHF
-	TRBV3-1/TRBV3-2	-	TRBJ1-2	TGTGCCAGCAGCCAAGACTCGTCCAGTCGATGGGCGTATGGCTACACCTTC	CASSQDSSSRWAYGYTF
-	TRBV5-6	TRBD2	TRBJ2-7	TGTGCCAGCAGCGGGCTAGCGGGGGGGGCCTACGAGCAGTACTTC	CASSGLAGGAYEQYF
-	TRBV2	-	TRBJ2-2	TGTGCCAGTAGCGCGAACACCGGGGAGCTGTTTTTT	CASSANTGELFF
-	TRBV10-3	-	TRBJ1-1	TGTGCCATCAGTCCCAACGACTTTACAGGGTTGGACACTGAAGCTTTCTTT	CAISPNDFTGLDTEAFF
once	TRBV11-3	TRBD2	TRBJ2-1	TGTGCCAGCAGGGATAGAACCGGGACTAGCGGGAGAAAGGCTATAAATGAGCAGTTCTTC	CASRDRTGTSGRKAINEQFF
-	TRBV5-1	TRBD2	TRBJ2-3	TGCGCCAGCAGCTCCGTTAGCGGGGGGCCTAGCACAGATACGCAGTATTTT	CASSSVSGGPSTDTQYF
-	TRBV11-3	TRBD2	TRBJ2-1	TGTGCCAGCAGCTTGATAGCGGGGGCCTACAATGAGCAGTTCTTC	CASSLIAGAYNEQFF
once	TRBV6-5	-	TRBJ2-1	TGTGCCAGCATGGACACCCTGGGGAATGAGCAGTTCTTC	CASMDTLGNEQFF
-	TRBV6-5	-	TRBJ1-2	TGTGCCAGCAGTTACTCGGGTAGGGGGATAGGCTACACCTTC	CASSYSGRGIGYTF
-	TRBV19	TRBD1	TRBJ2-7	TGTGCCAGTAGTCGGGACAGGGCCTACGAGCAGTACTTC	CASSRDRAYEQYF